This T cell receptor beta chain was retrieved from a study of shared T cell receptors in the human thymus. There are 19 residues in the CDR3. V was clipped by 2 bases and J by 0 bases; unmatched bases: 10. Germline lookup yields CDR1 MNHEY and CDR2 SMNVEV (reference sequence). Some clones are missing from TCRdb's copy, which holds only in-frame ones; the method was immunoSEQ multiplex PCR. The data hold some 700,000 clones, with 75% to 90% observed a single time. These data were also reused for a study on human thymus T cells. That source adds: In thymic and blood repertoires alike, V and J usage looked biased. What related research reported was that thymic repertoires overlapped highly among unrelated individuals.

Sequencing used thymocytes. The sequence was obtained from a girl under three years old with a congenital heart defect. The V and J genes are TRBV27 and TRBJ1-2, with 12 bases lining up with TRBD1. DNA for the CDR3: TGTGCCAGCAGTTTACTCGGGACAGGGGGCCTTATGGCTAACTATGGCTACACCTTC. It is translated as CASSLLGTGGLMANYGYTF.